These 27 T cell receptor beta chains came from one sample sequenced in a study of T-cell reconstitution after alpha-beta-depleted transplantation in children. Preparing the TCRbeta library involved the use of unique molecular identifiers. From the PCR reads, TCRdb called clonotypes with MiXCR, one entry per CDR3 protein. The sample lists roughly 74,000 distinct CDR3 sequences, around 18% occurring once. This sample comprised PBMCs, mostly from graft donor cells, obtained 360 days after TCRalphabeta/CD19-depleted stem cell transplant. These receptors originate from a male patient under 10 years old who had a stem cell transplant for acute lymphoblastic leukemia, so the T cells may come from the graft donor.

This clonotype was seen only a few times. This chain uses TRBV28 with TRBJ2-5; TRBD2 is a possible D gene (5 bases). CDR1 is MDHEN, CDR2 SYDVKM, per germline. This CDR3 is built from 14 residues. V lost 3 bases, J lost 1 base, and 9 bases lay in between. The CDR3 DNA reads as TGTGCCAGCAGTTTTGGAGGATTCCAAGAGACCCAGTACTTC. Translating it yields CASSFGGFQETQYF. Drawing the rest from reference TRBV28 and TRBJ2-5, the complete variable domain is DVKVTQSSRYLVKRTGEKVFLECVQDMDHENMFWYRQDPGLGLRLIYFSYDVKMKEKGDIPEGYSVSREKKERFSLILESASTNQTSMYLCASSFGGFQETQYFGPGTRLLVL.

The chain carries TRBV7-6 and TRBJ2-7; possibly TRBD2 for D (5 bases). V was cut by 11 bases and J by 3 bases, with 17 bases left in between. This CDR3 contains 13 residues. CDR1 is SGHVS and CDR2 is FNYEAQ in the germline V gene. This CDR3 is CARPGEFSYEQYF. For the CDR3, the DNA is TGTGCCCGCCCCGGGGAATTTAGCTACGAGCAGTACTTC.

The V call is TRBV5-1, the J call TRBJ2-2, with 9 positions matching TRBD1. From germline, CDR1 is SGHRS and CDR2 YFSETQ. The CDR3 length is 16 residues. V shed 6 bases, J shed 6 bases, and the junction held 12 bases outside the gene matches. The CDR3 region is CASKPKGTGTSGELFF. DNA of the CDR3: TGCGCCAGCAAGCCAAAGGGGACAGGGACCTCCGGGGAGCTGTTTTTT. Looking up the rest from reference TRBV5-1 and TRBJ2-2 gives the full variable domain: KAGVTQTPRYLIKTRGQQVTLSCSPISGHRSVSWYQQTPGQGLQFLFEYFSETQRNKGNFPGRFSGRQFSNSRSEMNVSTLELGDSALYLCASKPKGTGTSGELFFGEGSRLTVL.

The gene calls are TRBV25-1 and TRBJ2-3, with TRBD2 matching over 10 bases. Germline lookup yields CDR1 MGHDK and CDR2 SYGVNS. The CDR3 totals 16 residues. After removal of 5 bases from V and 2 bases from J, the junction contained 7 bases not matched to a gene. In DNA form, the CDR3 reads TGTGCCAGCAGTTCACTAGCGGGGCCTCTCACAGATACGCAGTATTTT. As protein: CASSSLAGPLTDTQYF.

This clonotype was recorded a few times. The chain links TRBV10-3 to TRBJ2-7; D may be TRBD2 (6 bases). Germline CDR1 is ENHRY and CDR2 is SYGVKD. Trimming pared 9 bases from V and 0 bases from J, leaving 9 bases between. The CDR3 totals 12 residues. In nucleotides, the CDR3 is TGTGCCATTGCCGGGAGCTCCTACGAGCAGTACTTC. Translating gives CAIAGSSYEQYF.

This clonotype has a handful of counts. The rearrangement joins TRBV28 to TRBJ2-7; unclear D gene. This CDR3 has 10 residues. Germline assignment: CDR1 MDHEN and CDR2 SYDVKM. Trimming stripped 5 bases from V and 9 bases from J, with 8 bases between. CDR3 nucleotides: TGTGCCAGCAGTAAGACTGCGCAGTACTTC. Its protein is CASSKTAQYF.

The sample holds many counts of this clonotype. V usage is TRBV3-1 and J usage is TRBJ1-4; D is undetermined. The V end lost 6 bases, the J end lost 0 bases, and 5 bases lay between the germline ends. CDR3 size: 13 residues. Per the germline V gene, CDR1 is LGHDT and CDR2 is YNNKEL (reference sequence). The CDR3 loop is CASRKATNEKLFF. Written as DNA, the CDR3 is TGTGCCAGCAGAAAAGCAACTAATGAAAAACTGTTTTTT.

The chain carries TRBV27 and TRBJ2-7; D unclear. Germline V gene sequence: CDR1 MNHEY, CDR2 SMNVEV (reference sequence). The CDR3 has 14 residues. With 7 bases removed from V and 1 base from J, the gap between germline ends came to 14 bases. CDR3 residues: CASKQTTISYEQYF. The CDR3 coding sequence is TGTGCCAGCAAACAAACTACAATTTCCTACGAGCAGTACTTC.

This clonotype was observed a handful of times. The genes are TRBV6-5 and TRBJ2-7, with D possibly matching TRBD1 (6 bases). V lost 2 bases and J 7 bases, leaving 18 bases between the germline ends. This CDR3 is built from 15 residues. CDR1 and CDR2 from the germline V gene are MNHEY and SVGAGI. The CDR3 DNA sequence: TGTGCCAGCAGTTACGCGCCCGGGACACTCGGGGAGCAGTACTTC. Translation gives CASSYAPGTLGEQYF.

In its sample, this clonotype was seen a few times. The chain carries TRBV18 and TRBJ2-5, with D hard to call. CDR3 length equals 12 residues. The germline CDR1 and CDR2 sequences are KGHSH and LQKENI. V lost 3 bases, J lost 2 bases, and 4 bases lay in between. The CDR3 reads CASSPQQETQYF. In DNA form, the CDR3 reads TGTGCCAGCTCACCCCAACAAGAGACCCAGTACTTC.

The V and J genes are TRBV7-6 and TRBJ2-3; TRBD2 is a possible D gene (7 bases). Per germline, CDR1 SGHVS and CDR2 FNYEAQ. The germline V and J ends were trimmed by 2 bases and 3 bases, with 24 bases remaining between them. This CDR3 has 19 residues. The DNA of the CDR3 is TGTGCCAGCAGCTTAACGGTGTCAGGGGAGGGAGTCTCGACAGATACGCAGTATTTT. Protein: CASSLTVSGEGVSTDTQYF.

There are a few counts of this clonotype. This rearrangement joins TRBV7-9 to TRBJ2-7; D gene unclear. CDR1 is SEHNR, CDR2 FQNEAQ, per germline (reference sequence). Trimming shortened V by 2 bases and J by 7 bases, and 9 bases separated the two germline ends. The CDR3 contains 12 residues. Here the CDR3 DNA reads TGTGCCAGCAGCTTATCCGTTCGAGAGCAGTACTTC. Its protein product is CASSLSVREQYF.

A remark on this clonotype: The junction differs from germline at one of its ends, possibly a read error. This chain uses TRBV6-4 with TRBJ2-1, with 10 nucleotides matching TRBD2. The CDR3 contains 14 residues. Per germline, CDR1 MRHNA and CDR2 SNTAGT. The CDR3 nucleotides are TGTGCCAGTTGTCCCCTCGGGCTAGCGGGAGAGCGGTTCTTC. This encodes CASCPLGLAGERFF.

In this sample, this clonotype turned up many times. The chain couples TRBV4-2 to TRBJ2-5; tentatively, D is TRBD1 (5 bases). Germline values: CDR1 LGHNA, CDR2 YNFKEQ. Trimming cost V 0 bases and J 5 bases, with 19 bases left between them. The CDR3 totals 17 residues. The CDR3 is CASSQDPSRVSMETQYF. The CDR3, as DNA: TGTGCCAGCAGCCAAGATCCTTCCAGGGTTAGTATGGAGACCCAGTACTTC.

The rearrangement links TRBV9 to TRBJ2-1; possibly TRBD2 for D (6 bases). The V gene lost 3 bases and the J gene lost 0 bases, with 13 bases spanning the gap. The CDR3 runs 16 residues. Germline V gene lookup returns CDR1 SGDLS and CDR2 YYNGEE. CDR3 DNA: TGTGCCAGCAGCGCGGGGACTCCTAGCTCCTACAATGAGCAGTTCTTC. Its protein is CASSAGTPSSYNEQFF.

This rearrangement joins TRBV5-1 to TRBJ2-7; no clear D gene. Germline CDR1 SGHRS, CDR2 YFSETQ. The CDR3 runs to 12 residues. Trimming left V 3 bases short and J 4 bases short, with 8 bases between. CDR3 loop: CASSSRRYEQYF. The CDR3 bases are TGCGCCAGCAGCTCTCGAAGATACGAGCAGTACTTC.

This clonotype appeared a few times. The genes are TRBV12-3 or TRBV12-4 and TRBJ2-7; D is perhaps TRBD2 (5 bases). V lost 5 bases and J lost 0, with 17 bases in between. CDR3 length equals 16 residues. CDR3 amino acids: CASSLPWTLSSYEQYF. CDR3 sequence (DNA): TGTGCCAGCAGTCTACCTTGGACTCTTAGCTCCTACGAGCAGTACTTC.

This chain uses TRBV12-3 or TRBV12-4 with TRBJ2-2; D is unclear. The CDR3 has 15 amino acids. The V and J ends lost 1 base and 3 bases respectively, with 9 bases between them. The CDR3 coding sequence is TGTGCCAGCAGTTTAGATCCCCACTACACCGGGGAGCTGTTTTTT. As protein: CASSLDPHYTGELFF.

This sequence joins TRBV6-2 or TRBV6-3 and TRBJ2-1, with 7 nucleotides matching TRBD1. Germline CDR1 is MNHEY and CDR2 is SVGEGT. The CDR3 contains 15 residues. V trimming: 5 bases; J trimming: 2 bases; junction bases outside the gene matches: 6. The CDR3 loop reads CASSLPGTAYNEQFF. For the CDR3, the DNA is TGTGCCAGCAGTCTCCCCGGGACAGCCTACAATGAGCAGTTCTTC.

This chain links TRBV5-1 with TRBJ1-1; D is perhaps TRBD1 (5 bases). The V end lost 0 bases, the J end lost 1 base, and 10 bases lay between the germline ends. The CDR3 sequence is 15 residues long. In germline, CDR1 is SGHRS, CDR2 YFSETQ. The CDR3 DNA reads TGCGCCAGCAGCTTGGTGGCAGGGTGGAACACTGAAGCTTTCTTT. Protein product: CASSLVAGWNTEAFF.

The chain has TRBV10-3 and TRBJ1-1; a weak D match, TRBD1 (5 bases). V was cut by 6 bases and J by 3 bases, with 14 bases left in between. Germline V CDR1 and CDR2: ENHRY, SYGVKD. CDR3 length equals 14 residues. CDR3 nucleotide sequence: TGTGCCATCAGCGGGGGGGTCAAGGACACTGAAGCTTTCTTT. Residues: CAISGGVKDTEAFF.

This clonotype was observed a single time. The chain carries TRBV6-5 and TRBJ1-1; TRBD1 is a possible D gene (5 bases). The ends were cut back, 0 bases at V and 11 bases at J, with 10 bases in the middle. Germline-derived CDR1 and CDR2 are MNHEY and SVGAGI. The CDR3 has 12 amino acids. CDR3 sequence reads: CASSYSWGTAFF. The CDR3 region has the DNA TGTGCCAGCAGTTACTCGTGGGGGACGGCTTTCTTT.

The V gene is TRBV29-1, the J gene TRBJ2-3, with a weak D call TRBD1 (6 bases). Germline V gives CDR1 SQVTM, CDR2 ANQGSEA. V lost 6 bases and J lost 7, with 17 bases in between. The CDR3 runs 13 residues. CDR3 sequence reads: CSVVRGSINTQYF. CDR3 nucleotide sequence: TGCAGCGTCGTGAGGGGGTCAATAAATACGCAGTATTTT.

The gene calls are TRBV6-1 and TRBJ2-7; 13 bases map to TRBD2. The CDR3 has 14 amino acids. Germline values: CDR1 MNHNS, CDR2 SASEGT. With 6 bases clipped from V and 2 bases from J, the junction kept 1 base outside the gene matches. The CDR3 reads CASRGTSGTYEQYF. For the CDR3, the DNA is TGTGCCAGCAGGGGGACTAGCGGGACCTACGAGCAGTACTTC.

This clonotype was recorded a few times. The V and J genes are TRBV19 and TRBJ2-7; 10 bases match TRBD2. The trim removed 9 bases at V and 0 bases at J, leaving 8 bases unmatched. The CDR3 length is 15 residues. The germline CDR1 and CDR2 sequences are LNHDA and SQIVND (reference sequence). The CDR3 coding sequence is TGTGCCAGCCGTCGCACTAGCGGGAACTCCTACGAGCAGTACTTC. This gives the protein CASRRTSGNSYEQYF.

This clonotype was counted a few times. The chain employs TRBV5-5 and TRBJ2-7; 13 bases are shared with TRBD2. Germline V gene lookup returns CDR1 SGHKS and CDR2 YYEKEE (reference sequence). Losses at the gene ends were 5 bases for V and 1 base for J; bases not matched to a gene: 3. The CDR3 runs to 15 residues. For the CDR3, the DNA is TGTGCCAGCAGTCCGACTAGCGGGAGGTCCTACGAGCAGTACTTC. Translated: CASSPTSGRSYEQYF.

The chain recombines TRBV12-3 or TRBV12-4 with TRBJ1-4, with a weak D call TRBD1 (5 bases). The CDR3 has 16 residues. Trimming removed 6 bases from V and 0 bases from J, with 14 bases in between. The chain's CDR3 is CASSRGVRATNEKLFF. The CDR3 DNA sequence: TGTGCCAGCAGCCGAGGGGTTCGGGCAACTAATGAAAAACTGTTTTTT.